Below are 20 T cell receptor beta chains sequenced from a single sample in a study of blood T cell repertoires in COVID-19. Clones were sequenced by immunoSEQ multiplex PCR, and TCRdb holds only the in-frame ones, with some missing. The table records around 150,000 clones, roughly 81% of them present only once. The sequencing sample was made of peripheral blood. The receptors shown here come from a man between 35 and 55 years old with acute or convalescent COVID-19.

This sequence joins TRBV19 and TRBJ2-7, with D perhaps matching TRBD1 (5 bases). The CDR3 sequence is 15 residues long. V shed 5 bases and J shed 2 bases, with 16 bases lying between them. The V gene's germline CDR1 is LNHDA and CDR2 SQIVND (reference sequence). Here the CDR3 reads CASSPSTGPAYEQYF. The CDR3 coding sequence is TGTGCCAGTAGTCCCTCCACAGGACCGGCCTACGAGCAGTACTTC.

The rearrangement uses TRBV6-1 and TRBJ2-7; possible D gene TRBD1, 5 bases. V was pared by 1 base and J by 7 bases, with 17 bases between. CDR1 is MNHNS and CDR2 is SASEGT in the germline V gene. This CDR3 contains 15 residues. CDR3 sequence (DNA): TGTGCCAGCAGTGAAGATCCCCAGGGTTTGAGGGAGCAGTACTTC. Protein product: CASSEDPQGLREQYF.

This clone was counted once. The V gene is TRBV7-2, the J gene TRBJ2-3, with D tentatively TRBD2 (6 bases). The CDR3 loop spans 13 amino acids. The germline V gene encodes CDR1 SGHTA and CDR2 FQGNSA. V lost 5 bases, J lost 9 bases, and 15 bases lay in between. CDR3 nucleotides: TGTGCCAGCAGCCCTCTTGCCCGGGGGACGCAGTATTTT. Protein product: CASSPLARGTQYF.

For this clone: Different DNA sequences within this sample yield the same CDR3. The V gene is TRBV9, the J gene TRBJ2-7; maybe TRBD1 (6 bases). The germline V gene encodes CDR1 SGDLS and CDR2 YYNGEE. The germline V and J ends were trimmed by 0 bases and 2 bases, with 9 bases remaining between them. The CDR3 spans 14 residues. CDR3 residues: CASSVGTGTYEQYF. DNA of the CDR3: TGTGCCAGCAGCGTAGGAACAGGGACCTACGAGCAGTACTTC. Combining the CDR3 with reference TRBV9 and TRBJ2-7 gives the whole variable domain DSGVTQTPKHLITATGQRVTLRCSPRSGDLSVYWYQQSLDQGLQFLIQYYNGEERAKGNILERFSAQQFPDLHSELNLSSLELGDSALYFCASSVGTGTYEQYFGPGTRLTVT.

The genes are TRBV28 and TRBJ1-1; possible D gene TRBD1, 6 bases. V was trimmed by 5 bases and J by 1 base, leaving 11 bases between them. This CDR3 has 14 amino acids. Per the germline V gene, CDR1 is MDHEN and CDR2 is SYDVKM. CDR3 sequence: CASSPDRPNTEAFF. The CDR3 DNA reads TGTGCCAGCAGTCCGGACAGACCGAACACTGAAGCTTTCTTT.

A note on this clone: One end of the junction is discordant with germline, which a read error may explain. The CDR3, as DNA: TGTGCTAGCAGCTTCGAGGGGGGGGAGCAGTTCTTC. Amino acid sequence: CASSFEGGEQFF. The chain carries TRBV7-7 and TRBJ2-1; a possible D gene is TRBD2 (7 bases). This CDR3 contains 12 residues. Germline CDR1 reads SSHAT; CDR2 reads FNYEAQ (reference sequence).

This clone turned up a few times. This rearrangement joins TRBV2 to TRBJ1-1; D may be TRBD1 (6 bases). The CDR3 has 13 residues. The V end lost 8 bases, the J end lost 3 bases, and 13 bases lay between the germline ends. The germline V gene encodes CDR1 SNHLY and CDR2 FYNNEI. CDR3 amino acids: CASLTGRYTEAFF. The DNA for the CDR3 is TGTGCCAGCCTGACAGGAAGATACACTGAAGCTTTCTTT.

CDR3 nucleotide sequence: TGTGCCAGCAGCCCGACAGGGGAAGGGGTTTACGAGCAGTACTTC. Translation: CASSPTGEGVYEQYF. The gene calls are TRBV3-1 (or the pseudogene TRBV3-2) and TRBJ2-7; the match to TRBD1 covers 8 bases. Germline CDR1 LGHDT, CDR2 YNNKEL (reference sequence). The CDR3 contains 15 residues. J lost 4 bases, V lost 4 bases, and 9 bases had no gene match.

The chain combines TRBV4-3 with TRBJ1-1; TRBD1 might be the D (5 bases). Deletions cut 1 base from V and 0 bases from J, with 9 bases between. The length of the CDR3 is 15 residues. The germline CDR1 and CDR2 sequences are LGHNA and YSLEER. The CDR3 DNA follows: TGCGCCAGCAGCCAAGTAAGGGGATTGAACACTGAAGCTTTCTTT. Translation gives CASSQVRGLNTEAFF.

This clone was seen only a few times. This chain joins TRBV19 and TRBJ2-1, with 9 bases that match TRBD2. With 3 bases clipped from V and 6 bases from J, the junction kept 9 bases outside the gene matches. From germline, CDR1 is LNHDA and CDR2 SQIVND (reference sequence). The CDR3 totals 16 residues. The chain's CDR3 is CASSISLGGGANEQFF. CDR3 DNA sequence: TGTGCCAGTAGTATTTCTCTCGGCGGGGGGGCCAATGAGCAGTTCTTC.

This rearrangement joins TRBV5-1 to TRBJ2-1; 10 bases are shared with TRBD2. J lost 4 bases, V lost 4 bases, and 8 bases had no gene match. Germline assignment: CDR1 SGHRS and CDR2 YFSETQ. The CDR3 extends over 16 amino acids. CDR3: CASSVTTSGPYNEQFF. The CDR3, as DNA: TGCGCCAGCAGCGTAACGACTAGCGGGCCATACAATGAGCAGTTCTTC. The full variable domain, its missing parts supplied by reference TRBV5-1 and TRBJ2-1, is KAGVTQTPRYLIKTRGQQVTLSCSPISGHRSVSWYQQTPGQGLQFLFEYFSETQRNKGNFPGRFSGRQFSNSRSEMNVSTLELGDSALYLCASSVTTSGPYNEQFFGPGTRLTVL.

The V gene is TRBV12-5, the J gene TRBJ2-2; TRBD2 matches at 7 bases. V dropped 1 base and J dropped 2; count of bases not matched to a gene: 4. CDR3 length: 16 amino acids. Germline V gene data show CDR1 as LGHNT and CDR2 as FRNRAP. DNA for the CDR3: TGTGCTAGTGGTTTGGGGGCTAGCGGAAACACCGGGGAGCTGTTTTTT. This codes for CASGLGASGNTGELFF.

This sequence joins TRBV3-1 (or the pseudogene TRBV3-2) and TRBJ1-4, with a weak D call TRBD1 (6 bases). Germline V lookup: CDR1 LGHDT, CDR2 YNNKEL (reference sequence). The CDR3 sequence is 16 residues long. Trimming took 4 bases from V and 3 from J, leaving 15 bases between them. The CDR3 DNA follows: TGTGCCAGCAGCCCCCTACTGACAGGAGCTAATGAAAAACTGTTTTTT. Its translation: CASSPLLTGANEKLFF.

This clone was picked up a small number of times. V gene TRBV5-6 combines with J gene TRBJ1-2; D possibly corresponds to TRBD1 (6 bases). CDR1 is SGHDT and CDR2 is YYEEEE in the germline V gene. Trimming removed 4 bases from V and 8 bases from J, with 15 bases in between. The CDR3 extends over 13 amino acids. CDR3: CASSQGRRGGYTF. The CDR3 coding sequence is TGTGCCAGCAGCCAGGGGCGGAGAGGGGGCTACACCTTC.

The chain joins TRBV5-1 to TRBJ1-1, with TRBD1 as a possible D gene (6 bases). V was cut by 0 bases and J by 4 bases, with 10 bases left in between. Germline assignment: CDR1 SGHRS and CDR2 YFSETQ. The length of the CDR3 is 14 residues. The CDR3 sequence is CASSLGQGRTEAFF. CDR3 nucleotide sequence: TGCGCCAGCAGCTTGGGCCAGGGGCGCACTGAAGCTTTCTTT.

This chain connects TRBV5-8 to TRBJ1-5; 7 nucleotides match TRBD1. The CDR3 has 14 residues. V lost 3 bases to trimming and J lost 3 bases; unmatched junction nucleotides: 3. The V gene's germline CDR1 is SGHTS and CDR2 YDEGEE. The CDR3 bases are TGTGCCAGCAGCTGGACAGGACACAATCAGCCCCAGCATTTT. It yields the protein CASSWTGHNQPQHF.

The gene calls are TRBV7-2 and TRBJ1-2; perhaps TRBD1 as D (6 bases). V lost 5 bases, J lost 2 bases, and 15 bases lay in between. In germline, CDR1 is SGHTA, CDR2 FQGNSA. The CDR3 spans 15 residues. CDR3 region: CASSRGGVKNYGYTF. The CDR3, as DNA: TGTGCCAGCAGCCGTGGGGGCGTGAAGAACTATGGCTACACCTTC.

The chain links TRBV11-2 to TRBJ2-1; a possible D gene is TRBD1 (6 bases). The V end lost 4 bases, the J end lost 3 bases, and 16 bases lay between the germline ends. CDR3 length: 16 residues. Looked up from germline, CDR1 is SGHAT and CDR2 is FQNNGV. The CDR3 sequence: CASSSNREALYNEQFF. The CDR3 bases are TGTGCCAGCAGCTCAAACAGGGAAGCCCTCTACAATGAGCAGTTCTTC.

This chain links TRBV5-1 with TRBJ2-2; TRBD1 matches at 7 bases. This CDR3 is built from 15 residues. V shed 5 bases, J shed 0 bases, and the junction held 4 bases outside the gene matches. In germline, CDR1 is SGHRS, CDR2 YFSETQ. The DNA of the CDR3 is TGCGCCAGCAGTACTACAGGGGCGAACACCGGGGAGCTGTTTTTT. Protein sequence: CASSTTGANTGELFF.

The chain is built from TRBV4-3 and TRBJ2-3; tentative D call: TRBD2 (5 bases). Looked up from germline, CDR1 is LGHNA and CDR2 is YSLEER. Trimming removed 0 bases at V and 2 bases at J, with 15 bases between. This CDR3 comprises 17 residues. This CDR3 is CASSQEAGAGDTDTQYF. In DNA form, the CDR3 reads TGCGCCAGCAGCCAAGAGGCGGGCGCAGGCGACACAGATACGCAGTATTTT.